This TCR beta chain was obtained from a study of cytomegalovirus exposure and HLA in healthy donors. The study, taken as a whole, reports: Later on, a genetic analysis was performed. It linked a missense variant in DCLRE1C with V- and J-gene trimming of TCR beta. Reported performance of the classifier showed diagnosis of cytomegalovirus status with high specificity and sensitivity. Some V segments, TRBV6-2 and TRBV6-3 among them, were indistinguishable and were therefore excluded.

Turning to this clone: The antigen remains unidentified.

The germline CDR1 and CDR2 sequences are SGHAT and FQNNGV. This CDR3 is built from 15 residues. V was clipped by 4 bases and J by 8 bases; unmatched bases: 5. Use of 60 Vbeta and 13 Jbeta primers characterized the PCR. Libraries were prepared by immunoSEQ multiplex PCR; TCRdb keeps only in-frame clonotypes and omits some of them. Found here are 150,000 to 200,000 clones, roughly 80% of them singletons; the top ten hold approximately 1.5%. This receptor was taken from a woman younger than 30 in good health and CMV-seronegative. The chain employs TRBV11-2 and TRBJ2-1; 13 bases match TRBD2. The sequenced material came from PBMCs. The CDR3, as DNA: TGTGCCAGCAGCTCCGGACTAGCGGGAGAGGATGAGCAGTTCTTC. Its protein product is CASSSGLAGEDEQFF.